These T cell receptor beta chains were read from a single sample in a study of T cell responses to AZD1222 COVID-19 vaccine. Measured with immunoSEQ multiplex PCR; TCRdb has only the in-frame clones, and not every one. In the table there are approximately 88,000 clones, 92% of which are singletons. The material sequenced was peripheral blood, taken on day 0 of AZD1222 vaccination. Every receptor here comes from an adult in good health. Each CDR3 is given with its conserved first and last residue. Fields, in order: V gene, CDR3 length, J gene, CDR3 protein.

TRBV7-9	14	TRBJ1-1	CASSLERGGTEAFF
TRBV11-2	14	TRBJ2-1	CASSLGGRAGEQFF
TRBV7-4	11	TRBJ2-7	CASSPELSGGF
TRBV7-2	15	TRBJ1-1	CASSLAPGAYTEAFF
TRBV5-5	16	TRBJ2-2	CASWGGQALLPGELFF
TRBV6-5	14	TRBJ1-5	CASSYRDGNQPQHF
TRBV28	15	TRBJ1-3	CASSPWTGQGNTIYF
TRBV5-4	14	TRBJ1-3	CASSSHSSGNTIYF
TRBV25-1	17	TRBJ1-1	CASSETPGVSANTEAFF
TRBV30	12	TRBJ2-4	CAWREAKNIQYF
TRBV7-3	18	TRBJ2-5	CASSLNPPGLGVTETQYF
TRBV5-6	15	TRBJ1-2	CASSSLPSTNYGYTF
TRBV28	12	TRBJ2-7	CASSLPPDEQYF
TRBV4-2	14	TRBJ2-3	CASSQGVVADTQYF
TRBV5-1	16	TRBJ2-7	CASSLGGGPTSYEQYF
TRBV15	18	TRBJ2-3	CATSMNPTRQLRTDTQYF
TRBV28	12	TRBJ1-2	CASSFMLYGYTF
TRBV5-6	13	TRBJ1-6	CASSVSWNSPLHF
TRBV29-1	16	TRBJ2-3	CSVEGASGRVADTQYF
TRBV5-1	15	TRBJ1-4	CASSLAQGVGEKLFF
TRBV30	15	TRBJ1-2	CAWSRGRAANYGYTF
TRBV20-1	14	TRBJ2-7	CSASGYRALYEQYF
TRBV4-2	13	TRBJ2-5	CASSQDLQETQYF
TRBV10-3	16	TRBJ1-2	CAISGGQAAANYGYTF
TRBV4-1	17	TRBJ2-3	CASSQPGLAGFTDTQYF
TRBV7-4	15	TRBJ1-4	CASSLPGGTGFVGGF
TRBV7-2	15	TRBJ1-3	CASSLVAESGNTIYF
TRBV11-2	12	TRBJ2-5	CASSLDTETQYF
TRBV7-2	14	TRBJ2-2	CASRTGGNTGELFF
TRBV9	14	TRBJ2-7	CASKGQGNLYEQYF
TRBV5-8	19	TRBJ2-1	CASSFLGLAGAGSYNEQFF
TRBV6-2/TRBV6-3	12	TRBJ1-1	CASSYGQAVAFF
TRBV24-1	11	TRBJ2-7	CATSGGYEQYF
TRBV28	13	TRBJ1-2	CAGLDRANYGYTF
TRBV24-1	16	TRBJ2-1	CATSDATGGSYNEQFF
TRBV10-3	13	TRBJ1-5	CAVAPDSNQPQHF
TRBV30	15	TRBJ2-1	CAWSVGGRRYNEQFF